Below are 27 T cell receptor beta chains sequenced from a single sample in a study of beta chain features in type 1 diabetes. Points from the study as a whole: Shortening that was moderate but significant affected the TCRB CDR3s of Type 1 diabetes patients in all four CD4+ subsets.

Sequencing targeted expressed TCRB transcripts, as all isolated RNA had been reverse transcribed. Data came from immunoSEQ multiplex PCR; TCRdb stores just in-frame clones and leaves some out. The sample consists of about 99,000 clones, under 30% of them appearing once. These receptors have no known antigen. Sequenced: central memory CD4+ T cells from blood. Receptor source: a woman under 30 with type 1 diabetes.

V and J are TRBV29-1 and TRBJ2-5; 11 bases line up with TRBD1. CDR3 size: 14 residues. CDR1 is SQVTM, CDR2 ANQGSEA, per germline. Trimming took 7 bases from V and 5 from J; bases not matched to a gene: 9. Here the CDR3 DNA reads TGCAGCGGAAGGGACAGGGGGTTTTTTGAGACCCAGTACTTC. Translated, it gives CSGRDRGFFETQYF.

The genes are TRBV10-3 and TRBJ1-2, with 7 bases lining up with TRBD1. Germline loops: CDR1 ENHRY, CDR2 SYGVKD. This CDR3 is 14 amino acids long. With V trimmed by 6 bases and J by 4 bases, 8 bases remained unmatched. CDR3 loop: CAIRGDSSPYGYTF. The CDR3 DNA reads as TGTGCCATCAGAGGGGACAGTAGCCCCTATGGCTACACCTTC.

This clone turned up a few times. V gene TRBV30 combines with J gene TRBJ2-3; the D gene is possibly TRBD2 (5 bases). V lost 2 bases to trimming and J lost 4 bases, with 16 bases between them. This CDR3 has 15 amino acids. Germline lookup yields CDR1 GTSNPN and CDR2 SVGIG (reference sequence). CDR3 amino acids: CAWSSRGPRADTQYF. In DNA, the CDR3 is TGTGCCTGGAGTTCCCGAGGCCCGAGGGCAGATACGCAGTATTTT.

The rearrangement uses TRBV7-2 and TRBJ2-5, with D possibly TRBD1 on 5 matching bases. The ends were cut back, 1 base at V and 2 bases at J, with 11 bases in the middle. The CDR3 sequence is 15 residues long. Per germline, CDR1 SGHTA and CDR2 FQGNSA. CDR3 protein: CASSLVGARQETQYF. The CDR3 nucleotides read TGTGCCAGCAGCTTAGTAGGGGCAAGGCAAGAGACCCAGTACTTC.

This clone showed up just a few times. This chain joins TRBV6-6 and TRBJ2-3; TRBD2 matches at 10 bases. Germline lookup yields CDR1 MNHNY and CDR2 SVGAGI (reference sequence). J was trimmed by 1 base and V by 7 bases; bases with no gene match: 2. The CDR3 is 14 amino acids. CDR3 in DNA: TGTGCCAGCATTGGGACTAGCGGCACAGATACGCAGTATTTT. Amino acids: CASIGTSGTDTQYF.

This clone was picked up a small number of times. The CDR3 DNA is TGTGCCAGCTCTGCCGGGACAGGGAACTACGAGCAGTACGTC. It encodes CASSAGTGNYEQYV. V usage is TRBV18 and J usage is TRBJ2-7; the match to TRBD1 covers 9 bases. Per the germline V gene, CDR1 is KGHSH and CDR2 is LQKENI. V was pared by 6 bases and J by 3 bases, with 6 bases of the junction left unmatched. This CDR3 has 14 amino acids.

CDR3 protein: CASQTSGTDTQYF. Here the CDR3 DNA reads TGTGCCAGTCAGACTAGCGGCACAGATACGCAGTATTTT. The V gene is TRBV6-5, the J gene TRBJ2-3, with 8 nucleotides matching TRBD2. CDR3 length equals 13 residues. V shed 9 bases and J 1 base; nucleotides not matched to a gene: 3. Germline V lookup: CDR1 MNHEY, CDR2 SVGAGI.

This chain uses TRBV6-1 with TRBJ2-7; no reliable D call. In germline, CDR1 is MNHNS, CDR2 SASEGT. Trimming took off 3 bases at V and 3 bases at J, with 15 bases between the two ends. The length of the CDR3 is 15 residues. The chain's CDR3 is CASSDRSERGYEQYV. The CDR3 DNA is TGTGCCAGCAGTGATAGGAGCGAACGAGGCTACGAGCAGTACGTC.

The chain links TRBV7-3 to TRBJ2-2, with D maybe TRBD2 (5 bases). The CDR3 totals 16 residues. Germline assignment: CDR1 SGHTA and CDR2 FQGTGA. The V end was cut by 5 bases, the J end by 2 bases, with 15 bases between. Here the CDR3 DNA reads TGTGCCAGCAGCCTCCTCGGGGATACCAACACCGGGGAGCTGTTTTTT. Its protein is CASSLLGDTNTGELFF.

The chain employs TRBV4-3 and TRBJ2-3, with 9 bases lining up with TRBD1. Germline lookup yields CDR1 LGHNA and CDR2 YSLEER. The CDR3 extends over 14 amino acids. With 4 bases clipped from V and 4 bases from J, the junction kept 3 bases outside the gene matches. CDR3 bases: TGCGCCAGCAGCCCACAGGGGGCGGCAGATACGCAGTATTTT. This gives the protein CASSPQGAADTQYF.

The DNA of the CDR3 is TGTGCCAGCAGCCGCAGCGTAGCGGGGGAGACCCAGTACTTC. This codes for CASSRSVAGETQYF. This chain joins TRBV7-2 and TRBJ2-5; 8 nucleotides match TRBD2. Unmatched junction bases numbered 7, after V lost 5 bases and J lost 5 bases. This CDR3 contains 14 residues. Germline V gene lookup returns CDR1 SGHTA and CDR2 FQGNSA.

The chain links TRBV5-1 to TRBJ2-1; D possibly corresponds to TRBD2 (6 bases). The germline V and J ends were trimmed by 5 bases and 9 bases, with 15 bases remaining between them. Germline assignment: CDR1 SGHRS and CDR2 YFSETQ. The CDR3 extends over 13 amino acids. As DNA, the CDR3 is TGCGCCAGCAGTACGAGAACGGAGGGTGAGCAGTTCTTC. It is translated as CASSTRTEGEQFF.

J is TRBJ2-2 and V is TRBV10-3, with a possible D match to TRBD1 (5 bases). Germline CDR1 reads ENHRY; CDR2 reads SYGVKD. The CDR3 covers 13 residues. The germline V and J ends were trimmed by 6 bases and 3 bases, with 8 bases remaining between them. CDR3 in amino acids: CAIRGAYTGELFF. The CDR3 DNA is TGTGCCATCAGAGGGGCCTACACCGGGGAGCTGTTTTTT.

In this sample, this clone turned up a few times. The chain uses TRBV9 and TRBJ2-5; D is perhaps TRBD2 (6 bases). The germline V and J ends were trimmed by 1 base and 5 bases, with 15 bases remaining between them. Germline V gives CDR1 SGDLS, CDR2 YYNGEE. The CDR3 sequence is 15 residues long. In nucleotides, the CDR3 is TGTGCCAGCAGCGTATCCGGGAGAAATCAGGAGACCCAGTACTTC. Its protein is CASSVSGRNQETQYF.

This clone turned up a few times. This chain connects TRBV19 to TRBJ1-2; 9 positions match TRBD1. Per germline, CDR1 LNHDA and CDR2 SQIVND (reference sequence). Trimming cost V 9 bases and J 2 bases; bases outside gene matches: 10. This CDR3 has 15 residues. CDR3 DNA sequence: TGTGCCAGCTACTTAGGACAGGGGAGAAACTATGGCTACACCTTC. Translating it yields CASYLGQGRNYGYTF.

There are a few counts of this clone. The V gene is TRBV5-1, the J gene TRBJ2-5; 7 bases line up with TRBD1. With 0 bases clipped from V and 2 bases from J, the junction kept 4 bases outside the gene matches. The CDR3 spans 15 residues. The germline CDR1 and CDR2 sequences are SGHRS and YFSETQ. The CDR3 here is CASSLAGTVQETQYF. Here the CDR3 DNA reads TGCGCCAGCAGCTTGGCAGGGACAGTACAAGAGACCCAGTACTTC.

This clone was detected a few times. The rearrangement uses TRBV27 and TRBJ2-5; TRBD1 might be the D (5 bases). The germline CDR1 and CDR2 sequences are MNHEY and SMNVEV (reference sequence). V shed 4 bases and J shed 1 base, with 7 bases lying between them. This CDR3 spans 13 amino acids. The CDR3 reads CASSWGIQETQYF. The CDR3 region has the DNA TGTGCCAGCAGTTGGGGCATCCAAGAGACCCAGTACTTC.

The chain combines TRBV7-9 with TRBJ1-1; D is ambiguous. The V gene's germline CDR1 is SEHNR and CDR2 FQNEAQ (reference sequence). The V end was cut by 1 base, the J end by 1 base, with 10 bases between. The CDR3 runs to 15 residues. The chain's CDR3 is CASSLGVSGNTEAFF. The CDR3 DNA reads TGTGCCAGCAGCTTAGGAGTCTCAGGGAACACTGAAGCTTTCTTT.

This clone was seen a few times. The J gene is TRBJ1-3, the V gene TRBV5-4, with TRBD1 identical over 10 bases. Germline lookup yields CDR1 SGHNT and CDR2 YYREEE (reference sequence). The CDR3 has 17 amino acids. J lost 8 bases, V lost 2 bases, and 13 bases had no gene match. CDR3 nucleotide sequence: TGTGCCAGCAGCTTACAGACAGGGGGCTTGGGTCGAGACACCATATATTTT. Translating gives CASSLQTGGLGRDTIYF.

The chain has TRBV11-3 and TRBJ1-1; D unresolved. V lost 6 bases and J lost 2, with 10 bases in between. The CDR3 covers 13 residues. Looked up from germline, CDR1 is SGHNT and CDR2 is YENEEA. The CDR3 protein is CASSQQSNTEAFF. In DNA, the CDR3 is TGTGCCAGCAGTCAACAGTCAAACACTGAAGCTTTCTTT.

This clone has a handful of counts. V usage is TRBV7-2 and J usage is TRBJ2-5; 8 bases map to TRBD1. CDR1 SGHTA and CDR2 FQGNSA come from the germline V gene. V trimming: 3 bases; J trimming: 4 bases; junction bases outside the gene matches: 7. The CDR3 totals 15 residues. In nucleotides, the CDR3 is TGTGCCAGCAGCTTTACGACAGGGGTTGGAGAGACCCAGTACTTC. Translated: CASSFTTGVGETQYF.

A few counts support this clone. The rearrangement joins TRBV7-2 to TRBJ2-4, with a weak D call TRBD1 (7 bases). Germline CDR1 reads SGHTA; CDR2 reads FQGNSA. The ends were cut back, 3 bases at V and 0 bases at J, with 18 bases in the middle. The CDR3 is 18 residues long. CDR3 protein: CASSLEGAGSLAKNIQYF. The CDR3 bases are TGTGCCAGCAGCTTGGAGGGGGCGGGATCGCTAGCCAAAAACATTCAGTACTTC.

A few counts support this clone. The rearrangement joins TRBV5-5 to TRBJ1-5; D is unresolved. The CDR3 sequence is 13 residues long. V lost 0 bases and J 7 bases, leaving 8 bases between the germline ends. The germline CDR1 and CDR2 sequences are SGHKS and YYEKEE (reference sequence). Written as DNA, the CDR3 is TGTGCCAGCAGCTTGGTTAGCGGGCAGCCCCAGCATTTT. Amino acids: CASSLVSGQPQHF.

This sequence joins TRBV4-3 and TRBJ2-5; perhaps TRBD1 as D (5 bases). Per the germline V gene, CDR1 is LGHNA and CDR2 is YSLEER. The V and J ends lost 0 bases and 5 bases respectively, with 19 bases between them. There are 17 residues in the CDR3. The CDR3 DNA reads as TGCGCCAGCAGCCAAGATGGCCCCGCAGGGATGGGGGAGACCCAGTACTTC. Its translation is CASSQDGPAGMGETQYF.

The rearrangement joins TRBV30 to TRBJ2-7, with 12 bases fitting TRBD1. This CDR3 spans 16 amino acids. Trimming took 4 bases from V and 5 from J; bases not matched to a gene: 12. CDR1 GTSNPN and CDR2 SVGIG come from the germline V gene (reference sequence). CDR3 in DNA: TGTGCCTGGAAAGATAAACCGGGACAGGGGGCTAACGAGCAGTACGTC. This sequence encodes CAWKDKPGQGANEQYV.

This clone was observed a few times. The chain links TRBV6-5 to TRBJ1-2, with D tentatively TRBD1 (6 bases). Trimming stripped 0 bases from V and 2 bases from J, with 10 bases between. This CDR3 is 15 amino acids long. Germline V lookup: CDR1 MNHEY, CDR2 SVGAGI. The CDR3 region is CASSYSRQGNYGYTF. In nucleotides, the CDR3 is TGTGCCAGCAGTTACTCGAGGCAGGGGAACTATGGCTACACCTTC.

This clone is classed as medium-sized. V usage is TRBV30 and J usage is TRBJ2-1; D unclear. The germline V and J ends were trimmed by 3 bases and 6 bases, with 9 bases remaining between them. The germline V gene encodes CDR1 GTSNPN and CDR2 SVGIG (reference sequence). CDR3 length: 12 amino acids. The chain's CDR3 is CAWSPHGNEQFF. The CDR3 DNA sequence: TGTGCCTGGAGCCCCCACGGCAATGAGCAGTTCTTC.